This T cell receptor beta chain was sequenced for a study of blood T cell repertoires in COVID-19. Looking at the study overall: Some COVID-19 samples were acute and others convalescent; all came from the United States, Italy and Spain. Sources were T cells, B-cell-depleted T cells, or PBMCs; the material itself was cDNA or gDNA.

Followed longitudinally, the Seattle patients had been enrolled during active infection. Produced via immunoSEQ multiplex PCR; TCRdb's table is partial and in-frame only. The sample includes approximately 330,000 clones, 80% to 90% seen only once; the top ten take around 8.9%. In this sample, this clone turned up once. V was shortened by 0 bases and J by 3 bases, with 12 bases between the two germline ends. The germline CDR1 and CDR2 sequences are MNHEY and SMNVEV (reference sequence). The CDR3 runs to 16 residues. The chain couples TRBV27 to TRBJ2-1; tentatively, D is TRBD2 (5 bases). The TCR originated in a man aged 25-45 years with COVID-19, enrolled during active disease. The sample consisted of peripheral blood. In nucleotides, the CDR3 is TGTGCCAGCAGTTTATCGGAGGATCCCGTCTACAATGAGCAGTTCTTC. Translation: CASSLSEDPVYNEQFF.